The 31 T cell receptor beta chains in this list originate from one sample, sequenced in a study of shared clonotypes between healthy human individuals. Sequencing used immunoSEQ multiplex PCR; TCRdb keeps in-frame clones, though not all of them. This sample has a few million clones; nearly 97% occur once, and the top ten carry 0.1% to 0.15%. Source material: naive CD4+ T cells sorted from blood. Documented subset: CD45RA+ positively selected. Source of these receptors: a man aged 18 to 30 in good health.

The genes are TRBV2 and TRBJ1-2; D call uncertain. CDR1 SNHLY and CDR2 FYNNEI come from the germline V gene. This CDR3 is built from 13 residues. Trimming removed 2 bases at V and 0 bases at J, with 4 bases between. CDR3 sequence (DNA): TGTGCCAGCAGTGAATACACTAACTATGGCTACACCTTC. Its translation: CASSEYTNYGYTF.

V usage is TRBV6-5 and J usage is TRBJ1-1; 8 bases line up with TRBD1. The V and J ends lost 6 bases and 4 bases, in that order; junction bases with no gene match: 4. CDR3 length equals 13 residues. Germline CDR1 reads MNHEY; CDR2 reads SVGAGI. CDR3 residues: CASRYRGVTEAFF. Written as DNA, the CDR3 is TGTGCCAGCAGGTACAGGGGGGTCACTGAAGCTTTCTTT.

The chain carries TRBV18 and TRBJ2-6; TRBD1 aligns across 10 bases. V gave up 6 bases and J gave up 0 bases; unmatched junction bases: 20. Germline CDR1 and CDR2: KGHSH and LQKENI. CDR3 size: 22 residues. The CDR3 protein is CASSQLSGTGAQYFSGANVLTF. CDR3 DNA sequence: TGTGCCAGCTCGCAACTATCCGGGACAGGGGCGCAATACTTCTCTGGGGCCAACGTCCTGACTTTC.

The chain recombines TRBV11-2 with TRBJ1-1; D is unclear. The germline V gene encodes CDR1 SGHAT and CDR2 FQNNGV. The CDR3 runs 15 residues. V dropped 0 bases and J dropped 4 bases, with 12 bases sitting between them. DNA for the CDR3: TGTGCCAGCAGCTTAGATTACGGGATAGGCACTGAAGCTTTCTTT. It yields the protein CASSLDYGIGTEAFF.

The V call is TRBV28, the J call TRBJ1-2, with 7 positions matching TRBD1. The V gene end was trimmed by 5 bases and the J gene end by 1 base; junction bases not matched to a gene: 4. This CDR3 is 14 amino acids long. The germline V gene encodes CDR1 MDHEN and CDR2 SYDVKM. The CDR3 reads CASSRGTDNYGYTF. DNA for the CDR3: TGTGCCAGCAGTAGGGGGACAGATAACTATGGCTACACCTTC.

The chain carries TRBV19 and TRBJ1-2; 10 nucleotides line up with TRBD1. This CDR3 spans 16 amino acids. Unmatched junction bases numbered 10, after V lost 3 bases and J lost 6 bases. Per germline, CDR1 LNHDA and CDR2 SQIVND (reference sequence). The CDR3 bases are TGTGCCAGTAGTATCCTAAATCCCGGACAGGGGGATGGCTACACCTTC. Translating gives CASSILNPGQGDGYTF.

The J gene is TRBJ2-2, the V gene TRBV29-1, with no clear D. V was cut by 5 bases and J by 4 bases, with 14 bases left in between. Germline values: CDR1 SQVTM, CDR2 ANQGSEA. This CDR3 contains 14 residues. The CDR3, as DNA: TGCAGCGTTAAGTCAGGATTTCCCACCGGGGAGCTGTTTTTT. It yields the protein CSVKSGFPTGELFF.

A single count supports this clone. The chain carries TRBV10-1 and TRBJ1-3, with D tentatively TRBD1 (5 bases). The CDR3 totals 12 residues. Trimming left V 8 bases short and J 4 bases short, with 9 bases between. CDR1 and CDR2 (germline): WNHNN, SYGVQD (reference sequence). Here the CDR3 DNA reads TGCGCCAGCCAGGGATCGGGAAACACCATATATTTT. It encodes CASQGSGNTIYF.

Regarding this clone: Other nucleotide sequences from this sample produce the same CDR3. The gene calls are TRBV5-1 and TRBJ2-7, with D tentatively TRBD1 or TRBD2 (5 bases each). Per germline, CDR1 SGHRS and CDR2 YFSETQ. The CDR3 is made up of 14 amino acids. The V and J ends lost 0 bases and 2 bases respectively, with 9 bases between them. The CDR3 is CASSLGPGPYEQYF. The CDR3 coding sequence is TGCGCCAGCAGCTTGGGACCGGGACCCTACGAGCAGTACTTC. The full variable domain, completed using reference TRBV5-1 and TRBJ2-7, is KAGVTQTPRYLIKTRGQQVTLSCSPISGHRSVSWYQQTPGQGLQFLFEYFSETQRNKGNFPGRFSGRQFSNSRSEMNVSTLELGDSALYLCASSLGPGPYEQYFGPGTRLTVT.

The chain's CDR3 is CAWRGFSSTDTQYF. The DNA of the CDR3 is TGTGCCTGGAGAGGGTTTTCGAGCACAGATACGCAGTATTTT. The chain links TRBV30 to TRBJ2-3; D gene unclear. CDR1 is GTSNPN and CDR2 is SVGIG in the germline V gene (reference sequence). CDR3 length: 14 residues. V dropped 3 bases and J dropped 0 bases, with 10 bases sitting between them.

The chain couples TRBV29-1 to TRBJ1-2; 7 bases align to TRBD1. This CDR3 has 13 amino acids. Unmatched junction bases numbered 10, after V lost 4 bases and J lost 8 bases. The germline gives CDR1 SQVTM, CDR2 ANQGSEA. The CDR3 coding sequence is TGCAGCGTTGGTTCCGGGGACAGAAGGGGCTACACCTTC. Its translation is CSVGSGDRRGYTF.

The J gene is TRBJ1-4, the V gene TRBV7-9, with TRBD1 identical over 8 bases. In germline, CDR1 is SEHNR, CDR2 FQNEAQ (reference sequence). CDR3 length equals 18 residues. The J segment lost 2 bases and the V segment lost 5 bases, leaving 13 bases of the junction unmatched. In DNA, the CDR3 is TGTGCCAGCAGCGGAAGGACAGGGTTTGGTAGGACTAATGAAAAACTGTTTTTT. As protein: CASSGRTGFGRTNEKLFF.

This chain connects TRBV10-1 to TRBJ2-2; 9 bases match TRBD2. The V and J ends lost 5 bases and 2 bases, in that order; junction bases with no gene match: 3. Per the germline V gene, CDR1 is WNHNN and CDR2 is SYGVQD (reference sequence). This CDR3 region has 15 residues. The CDR3 loop is CASSSSGTNTGELFF. Here the CDR3 DNA reads TGCGCCAGCAGTTCTAGCGGGACAAACACCGGGGAGCTGTTTTTT.

The V gene is TRBV5-1, the J gene TRBJ2-2; TRBD2 aligns across 7 bases. The CDR3 runs 13 residues. After removal of 3 bases from V and 6 bases from J, the junction contained 2 bases not matched to a gene. CDR1 is SGHRS, CDR2 YFSETQ, per germline. The CDR3 DNA is TGCGCCAGCAGCTGGGAGGGACCCGGGGAGCTGTTTTTT. As protein: CASSWEGPGELFF.

This rearrangement joins TRBV6-1 to TRBJ1-2; 7 bases line up with TRBD1. The CDR3 is 13 amino acids. Per germline, CDR1 MNHNS and CDR2 SASEGT. V lost 5 bases and J lost 4; bases outside the gene matches: 4. CDR3 in amino acids: CASSQTGSYGYTF. CDR3 nucleotides: TGTGCCAGCAGTCAGACAGGGAGCTATGGCTACACCTTC.

The gene calls are TRBV11-3 and TRBJ2-1; 8 nucleotides agree with TRBD2. From germline, CDR1 is SGHNT and CDR2 YENEEA. With 2 bases clipped from V and 4 bases from J, the junction kept 19 bases outside the gene matches. This CDR3 is 20 amino acids long. CDR3 bases: TGTGCCAGCAGCTTATGGACGCTGGTCGCCGGGGGGGTAAGGTACAATGAGCAGTTCTTC. This sequence encodes CASSLWTLVAGGVRYNEQFF.

The chain links TRBV12-5 to TRBJ2-1; 8 bases fit TRBD2. V shed 5 bases, J shed 2 bases, and the junction held 5 bases outside the gene matches. Per germline, CDR1 LGHNT and CDR2 FRNRAP. This CDR3 has 15 amino acids. CDR3 protein: CASGAGGATYNEQFF. Here the CDR3 DNA reads TGTGCTAGTGGTGCCGGGGGGGCCACCTACAATGAGCAGTTCTTC.

The chain couples TRBV11-2 to TRBJ2-7; D is possibly TRBD2 (6 bases). There are 15 residues in the CDR3. The V gene's germline CDR1 is SGHAT and CDR2 FQNNGV. Deletions cut 6 bases from V and 0 bases from J, with 15 bases between. The CDR3 DNA follows: TGTGCCAGCAGGCGAGTTAGCGGCAACTCCTACGAGCAGTACTTC. Amino acid sequence: CASRRVSGNSYEQYF.

V and J are TRBV5-4 and TRBJ2-7; TRBD2 matches 14 bases. J gave up 2 bases and V 4 bases, and 14 bases lay outside the gene matches. The CDR3 runs 19 residues. Germline CDR1 is SGHNT and CDR2 is YYREEE (reference sequence). CDR3 amino acids: CASSRPGTSGGPTTYEQYF. The CDR3 nucleotides are TGTGCCAGCAGCAGACCCGGGACTAGCGGGGGCCCAACCACCTACGAGCAGTACTTC.

Worth noting for this clone: This same CDR3 is encoded by further DNA sequences in the sample. This chain connects TRBV19 to TRBJ2-7; a weak D match, TRBD1 (6 bases). Germline CDR1 is LNHDA and CDR2 is SQIVND (reference sequence). The CDR3 totals 15 residues. Trimming left V 1 base short and J 2 bases short, with 12 bases between. CDR3 bases: TGTGCCAGTAGTATAGTTCAGGGGAAGACCTACGAGCAGTACTTC. Residues: CASSIVQGKTYEQYF. Together with reference TRBV19 and TRBJ2-7, the CDR3 gives the full variable domain: DGGITQSPKYLFRKEGQNVTLSCEQNLNHDAMYWYRQDPGQGLRLIYYSQIVNDFQKGDIAEGYSVSREKKESFPLTVTSAQKNPTAFYLCASSIVQGKTYEQYFGPGTRLTVT.

V usage is TRBV19 and J usage is TRBJ2-7, with 9 bases that match TRBD1. Trimming cost V 4 bases and J 5 bases; bases outside gene matches: 12. Germline lookup yields CDR1 LNHDA and CDR2 SQIVND (reference sequence). CDR3 length: 16 amino acids. The CDR3 coding sequence is TGTGCCAGTAGTACGTTTACAGGGGGCGCGACCCACGAGCAGTACTTC. Its translation is CASSTFTGGATHEQYF.

V gene TRBV7-9 combines with J gene TRBJ2-7; D is undetermined. V lost 1 base to trimming and J lost 6 bases, with 16 bases between them. The CDR3 covers 15 residues. The germline CDR1 and CDR2 sequences are SEHNR and FQNEAQ (reference sequence). The CDR3 protein is CASSLELGQAGEQYF. The CDR3 DNA is TGTGCCAGCAGCTTAGAGTTAGGGCAGGCTGGCGAGCAGTACTTC. Variable domain in full (rest from reference TRBV7-9 and TRBJ2-7): DTGVSQNPRHKITKRGQNVTFRCDPISEHNRLYWYRQTLGQGPEFLTYFQNEAQLEKSRLLSDRFSAERPKGSFSTLEIQRTEQGDSAMYLCASSLELGQAGEQYFGPGTRLTVT.

The chain combines TRBV5-1 with TRBJ2-1, with 11 nucleotides matching TRBD1. Trimming took 4 bases from V and 3 from J; bases not matched to a gene: 3. The germline CDR1 and CDR2 sequences are SGHRS and YFSETQ. This CDR3 contains 15 residues. CDR3 in amino acids: CASSPGTGGYNEQFF. CDR3 nucleotides: TGCGCCAGCAGCCCCGGGACAGGGGGCTACAATGAGCAGTTCTTC.

The chain couples TRBV18 to TRBJ1-5; no firm D call. Germline assignment: CDR1 KGHSH and CDR2 LQKENI. With 6 bases removed from V and 2 bases from J, the gap between germline ends came to 8 bases. This CDR3 is 13 amino acids long. CDR3 bases: TGTGCCAGCTCTGGTGAGGGCAATCAGCCCCAGCATTTT. Translation: CASSGEGNQPQHF.

The CDR3: CASSTTGAEYTEAFF. The CDR3 DNA reads as TGCGCCAGCAGCACCACAGGGGCGGAGTACACTGAAGCTTTCTTT. V usage is TRBV5-1 and J usage is TRBJ1-1; 7 bases are shared with TRBD1. Germline V gene lookup returns CDR1 SGHRS and CDR2 YFSETQ. The CDR3 is made up of 15 amino acids. V shed 4 bases and J 3 bases; nucleotides not matched to a gene: 9.

The chain has TRBV6-1 and TRBJ2-4; a weak D match, TRBD1 (5 bases). The CDR3 covers 15 residues. The germline CDR1 and CDR2 sequences are MNHNS and SASEGT. Between the trimmed V and J ends, which lost 1 base and 15 bases, there was a span of 22 bases. For the CDR3, the DNA is TGTGCCAGCAGTGAAGTGGGAACAGGTCGAGTTGGGATGTACTTC. It encodes CASSEVGTGRVGMYF.

The rearrangement links TRBV2 to TRBJ2-7; tentative D call: TRBD1 (6 bases). The germline V gene encodes CDR1 SNHLY and CDR2 FYNNEI. The germline V and J ends were trimmed by 4 bases and 5 bases, with 18 bases remaining between them. The CDR3 runs to 15 residues. CDR3 loop: CASSVDSVGAHEQYF. DNA of the CDR3: TGTGCCAGCAGTGTGGACAGTGTGGGTGCCCACGAGCAGTACTTC.

The J gene is TRBJ1-1, the V gene TRBV19; 7 nucleotides agree with TRBD1. Germline loops: CDR1 LNHDA, CDR2 SQIVND (reference sequence). After removal of 4 bases from V and 2 bases from J, the junction contained 4 bases not matched to a gene. The CDR3 spans 14 residues. In DNA form, the CDR3 reads TGTGCCAGTAGTAGCCGGACAGGCAACACTGAAGCTTTCTTT. It yields the protein CASSSRTGNTEAFF.

The chain links TRBV11-3 to TRBJ1-4; D uncertain. Trimming shortened V by 2 bases and J by 5 bases, and 9 bases separated the two germline ends. The length of the CDR3 is 14 residues. CDR1 and CDR2 (germline): SGHNT, YENEEA. The CDR3 bases are TGTGCCAGCAGCTTAAAACAGCTGAATGAAAAACTGTTTTTT. It yields the protein CASSLKQLNEKLFF.

As for this clone: Other nucleotide sequences from this sample produce the same CDR3. The J gene is TRBJ1-4, the V gene TRBV25-1; TRBD1 aligns across 10 bases. The germline V gene encodes CDR1 MGHDK and CDR2 SYGVNS. Trimming at V came to 4 bases and at J to 5 bases, leaving 1 base not matched to a gene. The CDR3 is made up of 14 amino acids. The CDR3 is CASSGDRGNEKLFF. The CDR3 bases are TGTGCCAGCAGTGGGGACAGGGGCAATGAAAAACTGTTTTTT. The complete variable domain, with remaining parts taken from reference TRBV25-1 and TRBJ1-4, reads EADIYQTPRYLVIGTGKKITLECSQTMGHDKMYWYQQDPGMELHLIHYSYGVNSTEKGDLSSESTVSRIRTEHFPLTLESARPSHTSQYLCASSGDRGNEKLFFGSGTQLSVL.

The rearrangement uses TRBV6-5 and TRBJ2-5; 9 bases match TRBD2. Germline V gene data show CDR1 as MNHEY and CDR2 as SVGAGI. Losses at the gene ends were 7 bases for V and 1 base for J; bases not matched to a gene: 1. The CDR3 extends over 13 amino acids. CDR3 loop: CASTSGTQETQYF. The CDR3 nucleotides are TGTGCCAGCACTAGCGGGACCCAAGAGACCCAGTACTTC.